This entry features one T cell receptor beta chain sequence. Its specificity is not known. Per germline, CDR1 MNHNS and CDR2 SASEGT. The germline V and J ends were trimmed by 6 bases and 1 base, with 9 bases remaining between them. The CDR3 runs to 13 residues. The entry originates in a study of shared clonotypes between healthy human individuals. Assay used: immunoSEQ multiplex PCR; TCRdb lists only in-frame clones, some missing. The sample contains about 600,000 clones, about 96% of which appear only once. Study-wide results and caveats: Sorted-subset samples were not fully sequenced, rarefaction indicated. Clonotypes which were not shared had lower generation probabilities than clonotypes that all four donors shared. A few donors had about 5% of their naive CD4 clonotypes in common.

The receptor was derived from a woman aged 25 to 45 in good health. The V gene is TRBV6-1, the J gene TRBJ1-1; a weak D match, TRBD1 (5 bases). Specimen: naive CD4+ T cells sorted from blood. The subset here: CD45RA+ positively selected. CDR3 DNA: TGTGCCAGCAGCGCCGACAGGAACACTGAAGCTTTCTTT. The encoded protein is CASSADRNTEAFF.